A single sample is the source of the 14 T cell receptor beta chains below, sequenced in a study of breast tumors, draining lymph nodes, adjacent tissues. The lymph nodes were axillary draining lymph nodes from breast cancer patients. TCRdb reprocessed the multiplex PCR reads with MiXCR, giving one entry per CDR3 protein. Of some 230,000 distinct CDR3 sequences listed, about 34% are singletons. Material for sequencing was axillary lymph node tissue. These receptor sequences come from a female donor with breast cancer. Some clones in this sample may be carry-over from other donors' samples.

Worth noting for this clonotype: Since the CDR3 does not end with the conserved phenylalanine or tryptophan, this likely comes from a read error. No DNA is shown, since the ends of the CDR3 on it are uncertain; the CDR3 is the one TCRdb lists. The chain links TRBV19 to TRBJ1-3; TRBD1, the table's D call, was not compared with the DNA. From germline, CDR1 is LNHDA and CDR2 SQIVND (reference sequence). With termini counted, the CDR3 has 10 amino acids. The CDR3 sequence: CASSMVGTDT.

Remarks on this clonotype: Possible read error: a much larger clone is one base away. The rearrangement uses TRBV10-2 and TRBJ2-2; 8 bases line up with TRBD2. CDR1 is WSHSY and CDR2 is SAAADI in the germline V gene. This CDR3 spans 14 amino acids. Losses at the gene ends were 8 bases for V and 4 bases for J; bases not matched to a gene: 6. The CDR3 DNA reads as TGCGCCAGCGGCCCAGGGACTAGCACCGGGGAGCTGTTTTTT. Its translation is CASGPGTSTGELFF.

This clonotype was found a few times. The chain is built from TRBV3-1 and TRBJ2-1; D ambiguous. V was shortened by 5 bases and J by 0 bases, with 17 bases between the two germline ends. CDR1 and CDR2 (germline): LGHDT, YNNKEL (reference sequence). The CDR3 has 17 amino acids. Here the CDR3 reads CASSSQPSRRSYNEQFF. The CDR3 nucleotides are TGTGCCAGCAGCTCACAGCCCAGTCGCCGCTCCTACAATGAGCAGTTCTTC.

This clonotype occurred many times. The chain links TRBV7-2 to TRBJ2-3; 10 nucleotides line up with TRBD2. Trimming cost V 1 base and J 6 bases; bases outside gene matches: 1. The germline gives CDR1 SGHTA, CDR2 FQGNSA. This CDR3 has 14 residues. The CDR3: CASSLDSGRDTQYF. The CDR3 DNA follows: TGTGCCAGCAGCTTAGATAGCGGGAGGGATACGCAGTATTTT.

To note about this clonotype: This may be a read error: a much more frequent sequence differs by one nucleotide. The rearrangement links TRBV20-1 to TRBJ1-5; D is undetermined. V lost 1 base, J lost 2 bases, and 18 bases lay in between. The CDR3 is 17 residues long. In germline, CDR1 is DFQATT, CDR2 SNEGSKA (reference sequence). The CDR3 sequence is CSARGKGQRTGNQPQHF. The CDR3 nucleotides are TGCAGTGCTAGAGGGAAGGGCCAGCGGACCGGCAATCAGCCCCAGCATTTT.

The CDR3 nucleotides read TGTGCCAGCAGCTTGAACAGGGCGGACTATGGCTACACCTTC. Translating gives CASSLNRADYGYTF. The rearrangement uses TRBV5-6 and TRBJ1-2; D may be TRBD1 (6 bases). The CDR3 length is 14 residues. Trimming removed 1 base from V and 3 bases from J, with 10 bases in between. The germline V gene has CDR1 SGHDT and CDR2 YYEEEE.

Comment on this clonotype: A much larger clone lies a single base off, so this may be a read error. The rearrangement uses TRBV20-1 and TRBJ2-5, with TRBD2 matching 11 bases. There are 14 residues in the CDR3. Unmatched junction bases numbered 10, after V lost 6 bases and J lost 7 bases. The germline gives CDR1 DFQATT, CDR2 SNEGSKA (reference sequence). CDR3 bases: TGCAGTGCCAAACTAGCGGGAGTCTTAGCGACCCAGTACTTC. This translates into CSAKLAGVLATQYF.

The chain couples TRBV24-1 to TRBJ1-1; 8 nucleotides match TRBD1. Germline lookup yields CDR1 KGHDR and CDR2 SFDVKD. The CDR3 spans 15 residues. With 5 bases clipped from V and 5 bases from J, the junction kept 9 bases outside the gene matches. The CDR3 DNA follows: TGTGCCACCAGTGTTTCCACAGGGGGAGGTACTGAAGCTTTCTTT. Translating gives CATSVSTGGGTEAFF.

This clonotype was counted ten times or more. The chain joins TRBV5-1 to TRBJ2-1; 7 bases match TRBD2. Germline trimming cut 1 base from V and 4 bases from J; bases unmatched to any gene: 8. Germline CDR1 reads SGHRS; CDR2 reads YFSETQ. The CDR3 runs to 16 residues. CDR3 nucleotide sequence: TGCGCCAGCAGCTTGAAAGCGTCTAGCGGATACAATGAGCAGTTCTTC. It codes for CASSLKASSGYNEQFF.

This clonotype was seen repeatedly, ten times or more. This chain connects TRBV5-8 to TRBJ2-5, with D maybe TRBD2 (6 bases). The CDR3 consists of 13 residues. V was cut by 1 base and J by 4 bases, with 8 bases left in between. Germline V CDR1 and CDR2: SGHTS, YDEGEE. Written as DNA, the CDR3 is TGTGCCAGCAGCTTGCGGAGGGGAGAGACCCAGTACTTC. Translation: CASSLRRGETQYF. The full variable domain, with the rest looked up from reference TRBV5-8 and TRBJ2-5, is EAGVTQSPTHLIKTRGQQATLRCSPISGHTSVYWYQQALGLGLQFLLWYDEGEERNRGNFPPRFSGRQFPNYSSELNVNALELEDSALYLCASSLRRGETQYFGPGTRLLVL.

This clonotype has at least ten counts. The gene calls are TRBV4-2 and TRBJ1-2, with 7 positions matching TRBD1. V gave up 0 bases and J gave up 0 bases; unmatched junction bases: 1. This CDR3 spans 15 amino acids. Germline V CDR1 and CDR2: LGHNA, YNFKEQ. The DNA for the CDR3 is TGTGCCAGCAGCCAAGACGACAGGGCTAACTATGGCTACACCTTC. The encoded protein is CASSQDDRANYGYTF.

At least ten counts were recorded for this clonotype. The chain has TRBV20-1 and TRBJ2-7, with TRBD1 matching 11 bases. V shed 5 bases, J shed 4 bases, and the junction held 1 base outside the gene matches. Germline V gives CDR1 DFQATT, CDR2 SNEGSKA (reference sequence). The CDR3 extends over 12 amino acids. CDR3: CSAGDRGYEQYF. CDR3 bases: TGCAGTGCTGGGGACAGGGGGTACGAGCAGTACTTC.

V usage is TRBV29-1 and J usage is TRBJ2-5, with 8 nucleotides matching TRBD1. Germline-derived CDR1 and CDR2 are SQVTM and ANQGSEA. The CDR3 extends over 13 amino acids. After removal of 8 bases from V and 5 bases from J, the junction contained 10 bases not matched to a gene. CDR3 protein: CSIRGQGGETQYF. CDR3 DNA sequence: TGCAGCATCCGAGGACAGGGCGGGGAGACCCAGTACTTC.

Many counts were recorded for this clonotype. CDR3 DNA sequence: TGCAGTGCTAGAGATGAGACAGGCAGCTCCTATAATTCACCCCTCCACTTT. As protein: CSARDETGSSYNSPLHF. V is TRBV20-1 and J is TRBJ1-6, with TRBD1 as a possible D gene (6 bases). Germline assignment: CDR1 DFQATT and CDR2 SNEGSKA (reference sequence). The CDR3 extends over 17 amino acids. Trimming pared 0 bases from V and 0 bases from J, leaving 12 bases between.